Following are 14 T cell receptor beta chains from one sample sequenced in a study of cytomegalovirus exposure and HLA in healthy donors (dated by TCRdb to about 2017). The library relied on the immunoSEQ multiplex PCR assay. For the multiplex PCR, a mixture combining 60 forward primers for TCR Vbeta segments and 13 reverse primers for TCR Jbeta segments was used. The source is immuneACCESS, and TCRdb retained only in-frame sequences with V and J called. Part of the clones is not carried over; for the studies checked, unresolved V genes explain less than half of this, and the remainder is unexplained. For this sample there are about 120,000 clones; 80% to 85% appear just once. The top ten clonotypes cover about 2.4% of the sample. The sample was PBMCs. These receptor sequences come from a woman aged 40 to 49 in good health and CMV-seronegative.

This chain uses TRBV5-6 with TRBJ2-3, with 12 nucleotides matching TRBD2. The CDR3 sequence is 17 residues long. In germline, CDR1 is SGHDT, CDR2 YYEEEE. Losses at the gene ends were 4 bases for V and 2 bases for J; bases not matched to a gene: 8. The CDR3 DNA follows: TGTGCCAGCAGCCCCGGGACTAGCGGGTTCATCACAGATACGCAGTATTTT. Its protein is CASSPGTSGFITDTQYF.

The rearrangement links TRBV5-6 to TRBJ2-3, with 9 bases lining up with TRBD1. Germline V gives CDR1 SGHDT, CDR2 YYEEEE. V was clipped by 4 bases and J by 2 bases; unmatched bases: 14. CDR3 length: 18 residues. CDR3 bases: TGTGCCAGCAGCAAACCGGGGACAGGGTCATCCATCACAGATACGCAGTATTTT. It encodes CASSKPGTGSSITDTQYF.

This rearrangement joins TRBV19 to TRBJ2-5, with a tentative D call TRBD2 (5 bases). CDR3 length equals 12 residues. CDR1 and CDR2 from the germline V gene are LNHDA and SQIVND (reference sequence). Trimming left V 5 bases short and J 5 bases short, with 9 bases between. Written as DNA, the CDR3 is TGTGCCAGTAGTCCAGAGGGCGAGACCCAGTACTTC. The encoded protein is CASSPEGETQYF.

This sequence joins TRBV27 and TRBJ2-7; TRBD1 matches at 10 bases. CDR3 length: 15 amino acids. Per germline, CDR1 MNHEY and CDR2 SMNVEV (reference sequence). The ends lost 7 bases at V and 6 bases at J; junction bases unmatched: 12. This CDR3 reads CASNGQGGAGGEQYF. In DNA form, the CDR3 reads TGTGCCAGCAATGGACAGGGGGGCGCTGGGGGCGAGCAGTACTTC.

The chain has TRBV7-2 and TRBJ2-7; 9 nucleotides match TRBD2. V shed 1 base and J 5 bases; nucleotides not matched to a gene: 12. This CDR3 is 17 amino acids long. Germline values: CDR1 SGHTA, CDR2 FQGNSA. The chain's CDR3 is CASSLVRSGRIANEQYF. CDR3 DNA: TGTGCCAGCAGCTTAGTCCGAAGCGGGAGGATAGCCAACGAGCAGTACTTC. Drawing the rest from reference TRBV7-2 and TRBJ2-7, the complete variable domain is GAGVSQSPSNKVTEKGKDVELRCDPISGHTALYWYRQSLGQGLEFLIYFQGNSAPDKSGLPSDRFSAERTGGSVSTLTIQRTQQEDSAVYLCASSLVRSGRIANEQYFGPGTRLTVT.

This chain uses TRBV6-4 with TRBJ2-3; 12 bases agree with TRBD2. Per germline, CDR1 MRHNA and CDR2 SNTAGT. CDR3 length equals 16 residues. V was pared by 6 bases and J by 1 base, with 5 bases of the junction left unmatched. The CDR3, as DNA: TGTGCCAGCAGCCGACTAGCGGGAGACGGCACAGATACGCAGTATTTT. This gives the protein CASSRLAGDGTDTQYF.

V usage is TRBV4-1 and J usage is TRBJ2-3; 10 bases line up with TRBD1. Looked up from germline, CDR1 is MGHRA and CDR2 is YSYEKL. Trimming at V came to 5 bases and at J to 6 bases, leaving 5 bases not matched to a gene. This CDR3 comprises 14 residues. This CDR3 reads CASSWDRGSDTQYF. DNA for the CDR3: TGCGCCAGCAGCTGGGACAGGGGAAGCGATACGCAGTATTTT.

The chain recombines TRBV14 with TRBJ2-1; possibly TRBD2 for D (7 bases). This CDR3 comprises 17 residues. Germline V lookup: CDR1 SGHDN, CDR2 FVKESK. V lost 0 bases and J lost 0, with 12 bases in between. The CDR3 region has the DNA TGTGCCAGCAGCCAAGAGGGGGGGCCGAGCTCCTACAATGAGCAGTTCTTC. Translated: CASSQEGGPSSYNEQFF.

V and J are TRBV10-2 and TRBJ2-1; TRBD2 agrees at 7 bases. This CDR3 region has 14 residues. The junction had 7 bases not matched to a gene; V was cut back by 2 bases and J by 9 bases. The V gene's germline CDR1 is WSHSY and CDR2 SAAADI. The CDR3, as DNA: TGCGCCAGCAGTGAGAAGGGACTATGGAGTGAGCAGTTCTTC. It specifies CASSEKGLWSEQFF.

The chain carries TRBV5-4 and TRBJ2-1; the match to TRBD2 covers 13 bases. Trimming cost V 3 bases and J 6 bases; bases outside gene matches: 9. The germline CDR1 and CDR2 sequences are SGHNT and YYREEE (reference sequence). CDR3 length: 17 residues. The CDR3 region has the DNA TGTGCCAGCAGCTCAGGACTAGCGGGAGCATTGGGCAATGAGCAGTTCTTC. Translating it yields CASSSGLAGALGNEQFF.

There are a few counts of this clone. The chain couples TRBV6-6 to TRBJ1-1; 8 nucleotides align to TRBD1. J gave up 1 base and V 6 bases, and 4 bases lay outside the gene matches. The CDR3 has 14 amino acids. Germline-derived CDR1 and CDR2 are MNHNY and SVGAGI (reference sequence). The CDR3 sequence: CASSYRGWNTEAFF. In DNA, the CDR3 is TGTGCCAGCAGCTACAGGGGGTGGAACACTGAAGCTTTCTTT.

This clone was seen once. V gene TRBV7-2 combines with J gene TRBJ2-4, with TRBD2 matching over 12 bases. Germline CDR1 is SGHTA and CDR2 is FQGNSA. The CDR3 spans 17 residues. The V segment lost 3 bases and the J segment 1 base; nucleotides outside the gene matches: 4. The CDR3, as DNA: TGTGCCAGCAGCTTGGCTAGCGGGAGGGCGGCCAAAAACATTCAGTACTTC. As protein: CASSLASGRAAKNIQYF.

The gene calls are TRBV19 and TRBJ2-7; TRBD2 agrees at 7 bases. Germline CDR1 reads LNHDA; CDR2 reads SQIVND (reference sequence). After removal of 5 bases from V and 2 bases from J, the junction contained 9 bases not matched to a gene. This CDR3 contains 15 residues. The CDR3 bases are TGTGCCAGTAGTTTCCGACTAGCCGATACCTACGAGCAGTACTTC. Encoded protein: CASSFRLADTYEQYF. Filled out from reference TRBV19 and TRBJ2-7, the complete variable domain reads DGGITQSPKYLFRKEGQNVTLSCEQNLNHDAMYWYRQDPGQGLRLIYYSQIVNDFQKGDIAEGYSVSREKKESFPLTVTSAQKNPTAFYLCASSFRLADTYEQYFGPGTRLTVT.

This chain uses TRBV2 with TRBJ2-7; 7 nucleotides align to TRBD2. Germline CDR1 SNHLY, CDR2 FYNNEI. V shed 6 bases and J 2 bases; nucleotides not matched to a gene: 7. There are 14 residues in the CDR3. This CDR3 is CASRARLAAYEQYF. In DNA form, the CDR3 reads TGTGCCAGCAGAGCCCGGCTAGCGGCCTACGAGCAGTACTTC.